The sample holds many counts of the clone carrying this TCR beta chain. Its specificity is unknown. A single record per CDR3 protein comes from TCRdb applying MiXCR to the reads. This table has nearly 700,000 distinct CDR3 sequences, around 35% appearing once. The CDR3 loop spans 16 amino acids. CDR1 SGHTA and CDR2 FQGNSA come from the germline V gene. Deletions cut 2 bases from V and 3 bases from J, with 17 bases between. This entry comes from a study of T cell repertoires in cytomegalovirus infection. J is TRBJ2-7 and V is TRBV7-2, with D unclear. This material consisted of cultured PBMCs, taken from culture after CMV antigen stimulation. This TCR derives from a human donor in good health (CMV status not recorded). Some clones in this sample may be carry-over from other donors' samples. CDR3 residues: CASSLQDWVASYEQYF. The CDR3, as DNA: TGTGCCAGCAGCTTACAGGATTGGGTCGCGAGCTACGAGCAGTACTTC.